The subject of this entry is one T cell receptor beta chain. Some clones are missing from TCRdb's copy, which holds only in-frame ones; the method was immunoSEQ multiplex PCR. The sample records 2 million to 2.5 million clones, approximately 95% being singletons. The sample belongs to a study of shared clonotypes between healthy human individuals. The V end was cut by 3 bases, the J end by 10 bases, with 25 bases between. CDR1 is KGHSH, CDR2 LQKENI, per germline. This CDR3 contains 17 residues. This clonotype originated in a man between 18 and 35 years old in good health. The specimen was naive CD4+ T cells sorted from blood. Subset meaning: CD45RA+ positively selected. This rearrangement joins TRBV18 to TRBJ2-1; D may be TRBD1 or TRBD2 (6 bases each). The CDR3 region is CASSPPGGASTGQEQFF. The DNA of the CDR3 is TGTGCCAGCTCACCCCCGGGCGGGGCTAGTACGGGACAAGAGCAGTTCTTC.